What follows describes a single TCR beta chain. Its target is unknown. Trimming stripped 2 bases from V and 9 bases from J, with 23 bases between. Germline assignment: CDR1 LGHNA and CDR2 YSLEER. The CDR3 has 17 amino acids. The data originate from a study of cytomegalovirus exposure and HLA in healthy donors. Study-wide background: In a later analysis, it was reported that the approximately 120 validation repertoires had been produced on the same platform as the 700 or so repertoires belonging to the first cohort. Study conclusions and caveats: TCR beta chains numbering more than 150 were designated cytomegalovirus-associated. Among TCR sequences, most were rare, though some public TCRs appeared in many donors.

Sequenced by immunoSEQ multiplex PCR; TCRdb stores in-frame clones only, minus some. The sample holds about 60,000 clones, 90% to 97% seen once. Sample: PBMCs. V and J are TRBV4-3 and TRBJ2-4, with D possibly matching TRBD2 (6 bases). The TCR comes from a woman younger than 35 in good health and CMV-seronegative. This chain's CDR3 is CASSQSRAGSPGGIQYF. CDR3 in DNA: TGCGCCAGCAGCCAAAGTAGGGCAGGATCTCCCGGGGGCATTCAGTACTTC.